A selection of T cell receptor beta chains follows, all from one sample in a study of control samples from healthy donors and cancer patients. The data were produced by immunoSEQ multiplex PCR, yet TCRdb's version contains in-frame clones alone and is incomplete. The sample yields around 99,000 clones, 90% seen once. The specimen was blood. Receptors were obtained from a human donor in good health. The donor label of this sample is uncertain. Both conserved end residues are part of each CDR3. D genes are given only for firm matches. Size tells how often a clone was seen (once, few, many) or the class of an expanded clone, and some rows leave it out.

CDR3nt: TGTGCCAGCAGCTTAGGGGGTTCTGGAAACACCATATATTTT
CDR3aa: CASSLGGSGNTIYF
j_gene: TRBJ1-3
abundance: NA
d_gene: NA
v_gene: TRBV7-2

CDR3nt: TGTGCCAGTATTTCCTCACCCCGCGGGGGGAGGTGGACCGGGGAGCTGTTTTTT
CDR3aa: CASISSPRGGRWTGELFF
j_gene: TRBJ2-2
abundance: NA
d_gene: TRBD2
v_gene: TRBV19

CDR3nt: TGCAGTGCTAGGTGGCAGGATACGCAGTATTTT
CDR3aa: CSARWQDTQYF
j_gene: TRBJ2-3
abundance: NA
d_gene: NA
v_gene: TRBV20-1

CDR3nt: TGTGCCAGCAGCGAGAGGGGACCTGAAGCTTTCTTT
CDR3aa: CASSERGPEAFF
j_gene: TRBJ1-1
abundance: NA
d_gene: NA
v_gene: TRBV12-3/TRBV12-4

CDR3nt: TGTGCCAGCAGCTTCAACAGGGGGCTGTTACTAAAGGGCTACGAGCAGTACTTC
CDR3aa: CASSFNRGLLLKGYEQYF
j_gene: TRBJ2-7
abundance: NA
d_gene: TRBD1
v_gene: TRBV5-5

CDR3nt: TGTGCCAGCTCACCAGGCCCCGATCCCACCTATGGCTACACCTTC
CDR3aa: CASSPGPDPTYGYTF
j_gene: TRBJ1-2
abundance: NA
d_gene: NA
v_gene: TRBV18

CDR3nt: TGCGCCAGCAGCCAAGGGGACGCCGGTGGAGCTTTCTTT
CDR3aa: CASSQGDAGGAFF
j_gene: TRBJ1-1
abundance: NA
d_gene: NA
v_gene: TRBV4-1

CDR3nt: TGTGCCAGCTCACCCGGGTTGAACACTGAAGCTTTCTTT
CDR3aa: CASSPGLNTEAFF
j_gene: TRBJ1-1
abundance: NA
d_gene: NA
v_gene: TRBV18

CDR3nt: TGTGCCAGCAGTTACTCTCAGGTCAGCACAGATACGCAGTATTTT
CDR3aa: CASSYSQVSTDTQYF
j_gene: TRBJ2-3
abundance: NA
d_gene: NA
v_gene: TRBV6-5

CDR3nt: TGCGCCAGCAGTGGTCCGGGACAGGGTAATTCACCCCTCCACTTT
CDR3aa: CASSGPGQGNSPLHF
j_gene: TRBJ1-6
abundance: NA
d_gene: TRBD1
v_gene: TRBV10-2

CDR3nt: TGTGCCAGCAGTTACGGGATGGGTCAGCCCCAGCATTTT
CDR3aa: CASSYGMGQPQHF
j_gene: TRBJ1-5
abundance: NA
d_gene: NA
v_gene: TRBV6-5

CDR3nt: TGTGCCATCAGTGACTCTAACTATGGCTACACCTTC
CDR3aa: CAISDSNYGYTF
j_gene: TRBJ1-2
abundance: NA
d_gene: NA
v_gene: TRBV10-3

CDR3nt: TGTGCCAGTAGTAATGTCGCAGGGGGCGCATCCTACGAGCAGTACTTC
CDR3aa: CASSNVAGGASYEQYF
j_gene: TRBJ2-7
abundance: NA
d_gene: TRBD1
v_gene: TRBV19

CDR3nt: TGTGCCAGTAGTGGGATCGAGAATAATTCACCCCTCCACTTT
CDR3aa: CASSGIENNSPLHF
j_gene: TRBJ1-6
abundance: NA
d_gene: NA
v_gene: TRBV19

CDR3nt: TGCGCCAGCAGCTTTCGACCGGGCTCCTACGAGCAGTACTTC
CDR3aa: CASSFRPGSYEQYF
j_gene: TRBJ2-7
abundance: NA
d_gene: NA
v_gene: TRBV5-1

CDR3nt: TGTGCCAGCATCAGGGGTAATCAGGGCGGCTACACCTTC
CDR3aa: CASIRGNQGGYTF
j_gene: TRBJ1-2
abundance: NA
d_gene: NA
v_gene: TRBV28

CDR3nt: TGTGCCAGCAGCCAATACCCATCACTCATGGGAGCAGATACGCAGTATTTT
CDR3aa: CASSQYPSLMGADTQYF
j_gene: TRBJ2-3
abundance: NA
d_gene: NA
v_gene: TRBV3-1/TRBV3-2

CDR3nt: TGTGCCAGCAGCCGACGCGGGGGGAATTATCAGCCCCAGCATTTT
CDR3aa: CASSRRGGNYQPQHF
j_gene: TRBJ1-5
abundance: NA
d_gene: NA
v_gene: TRBV21-1

CDR3nt: TGTGCCAGCAGTTTACAGGGGAAGAACACTGAAGCTTTCTTT
CDR3aa: CASSLQGKNTEAFF
j_gene: TRBJ1-1
abundance: NA
d_gene: NA
v_gene: TRBV27

CDR3nt: TGTGCCAGCAGCCTCCCAGGGGGGGGCCCCGATGAGCAGTTCTTC
CDR3aa: CASSLPGGGPDEQFF
j_gene: TRBJ2-1
abundance: NA
d_gene: NA
v_gene: TRBV5-4

CDR3nt: TGTGCCAGCAGCTACAGCGACGGGGAGCTGTTTTTT
CDR3aa: CASSYSDGELFF
j_gene: TRBJ2-2
abundance: NA
d_gene: NA
v_gene: TRBV3-1/TRBV3-2

CDR3nt: TGTGCCAGCGTTCCAGGGGGCGCTGGGGCCAACGTCCTGACTTTC
CDR3aa: CASVPGGAGANVLTF
j_gene: TRBJ2-6
abundance: NA
d_gene: TRBD1
v_gene: TRBV11-2

CDR3nt: TGTGCCATCAGTTTTCAAGGGGACGCCGGGGAGCTGTTTTTT
CDR3aa: CAISFQGDAGELFF
j_gene: TRBJ2-2
abundance: once
d_gene: NA
v_gene: TRBV10-3

CDR3nt: TGTGCCAGCAGCCAAGCAATAAGCTACGAGCAGTACTTC
CDR3aa: CASSQAISYEQYF
j_gene: TRBJ2-7
abundance: NA
d_gene: NA
v_gene: TRBV4-2

CDR3nt: TGTGCCAGCAGGCGGGTACAGGGAGGAGCTTTCTTT
CDR3aa: CASRRVQGGAFF
j_gene: TRBJ1-1
abundance: NA
d_gene: NA
v_gene: TRBV12-3/TRBV12-4

CDR3nt: TGTGCCAGCAGTTACCGGCTCGGGGGGGCTGGAGAGACCCAGTACTTC
CDR3aa: CASSYRLGGAGETQYF
j_gene: TRBJ2-5
abundance: NA
d_gene: TRBD2
v_gene: TRBV6-5

CDR3nt: TGTGCCAGCAGCGTATCGGTAGAAGGTCAGCCCCAGCATTTT
CDR3aa: CASSVSVEGQPQHF
j_gene: TRBJ1-5
abundance: NA
d_gene: NA
v_gene: TRBV9

CDR3nt: TGTGCCAGCTCACCACCGACGCTAGCGGATACCACAGATACGCAGTATTTT
CDR3aa: CASSPPTLADTTDTQYF
j_gene: TRBJ2-3
abundance: NA
d_gene: TRBD2
v_gene: TRBV18

CDR3nt: TGTGCCAGCAGCTTCACGATTGGCGGGTCTGGAAACACCATATATTTT
CDR3aa: CASSFTIGGSGNTIYF
j_gene: TRBJ1-3
abundance: NA
d_gene: NA
v_gene: TRBV11-2

CDR3nt: TGTGCCAGCAGTCGTGGGACGGGCGGTGGGGTTGAAGCTTTCTTT
CDR3aa: CASSRGTGGGVEAFF
j_gene: TRBJ1-1
abundance: NA
d_gene: NA
v_gene: TRBV27

CDR3nt: TGTGCCAGCAGCCCGTGGACAGGGAGTTTCGTGAACACTGAAGCTTTCTTT
CDR3aa: CASSPWTGSFVNTEAFF
j_gene: TRBJ1-1
abundance: NA
d_gene: TRBD1
v_gene: TRBV3-1/TRBV3-2

CDR3nt: TGTGCCAGCAGCTTGATAACGGTTCCCGATCAAGCTTTCTTT
CDR3aa: CASSLITVPDQAFF
j_gene: TRBJ1-1
abundance: NA
d_gene: NA
v_gene: TRBV5-6

CDR3nt: TGCGCCAGCAGCTTGGCAGGGAACGAGCAGTACTTC
CDR3aa: CASSLAGNEQYF
j_gene: TRBJ2-7
abundance: NA
d_gene: NA
v_gene: TRBV5-1

CDR3nt: TGTGCTAGTGAAGCGGGTTCTAGCACAGATACGCAGTATTTT
CDR3aa: CASEAGSSTDTQYF
j_gene: TRBJ2-3
abundance: NA
d_gene: NA
v_gene: TRBV12-5

CDR3nt: TGTGCCAGCAGCGCTCCGACGGGGGGGTTACAGGAGACCCAGTACTTC
CDR3aa: CASSAPTGGLQETQYF
j_gene: TRBJ2-5
abundance: NA
d_gene: TRBD2
v_gene: TRBV11-2

CDR3nt: TGTGCCAGCAGTTCTCGAGCCTTTAGCGATAATTCACCCCTCCACTTT
CDR3aa: CASSSRAFSDNSPLHF
j_gene: TRBJ1-6
abundance: once
d_gene: NA
v_gene: TRBV27

CDR3nt: TGTGCCAGCAGCGACGGGGAAGGATCGACACCCCTCCACTTT
CDR3aa: CASSDGEGSTPLHF
j_gene: TRBJ1-6
abundance: NA
d_gene: NA
v_gene: TRBV5-8

CDR3nt: TGTGCCAGCAGCCGCTTGGCGGGGAATCACAATGAGCAGTTCTTC
CDR3aa: CASSRLAGNHNEQFF
j_gene: TRBJ2-1
abundance: NA
d_gene: NA
v_gene: TRBV3-1/TRBV3-2

CDR3nt: TGTGCCAGCAGTGACAGGTGGGGGCCTCAGCCCCAGCATTTT
CDR3aa: CASSDRWGPQPQHF
j_gene: TRBJ1-5
abundance: NA
d_gene: NA
v_gene: TRBV6-1

CDR3nt: TGTGCCACCGCCGCCCGGACCTCTCGGACAAATGGGGCCAAAAACATTCAGTACTTC
CDR3aa: CATAARTSRTNGAKNIQYF
j_gene: TRBJ2-4
abundance: few
d_gene: NA
v_gene: TRBV24-1

CDR3nt: TGTGCCAGCAGACCGAGCGGGGCGCAAGAGACCCAGTACTTC
CDR3aa: CASRPSGAQETQYF
j_gene: TRBJ2-5
abundance: NA
d_gene: TRBD2
v_gene: TRBV7-2

CDR3nt: TGCAGTGCTAGTAGTTCTTTTCAGCCCCAGCATTTT
CDR3aa: CSASSSFQPQHF
j_gene: TRBJ1-5
abundance: NA
d_gene: NA
v_gene: TRBV20-1

CDR3nt: TGCGCCAGCAGCGCCACAGGTAATAGCAATCAGCCCCAGCATTTT
CDR3aa: CASSATGNSNQPQHF
j_gene: TRBJ1-5
abundance: few
d_gene: NA
v_gene: TRBV5-1

CDR3nt: TGTGCCACCAGTGATCTAGGCCGGGGACCAGATACGCAGTATTTT
CDR3aa: CATSDLGRGPDTQYF
j_gene: TRBJ2-3
abundance: NA
d_gene: NA
v_gene: TRBV24-1

CDR3nt: TGCGCCAGCACAATTGTGGGACAGGGAACTTCACCCCTCCACTTT
CDR3aa: CASTIVGQGTSPLHF
j_gene: TRBJ1-6
abundance: NA
d_gene: TRBD1
v_gene: TRBV4-1

CDR3nt: TGTGCCTGGCGAATTCCCGGGGAGCTGTTTTTT
CDR3aa: CAWRIPGELFF
j_gene: TRBJ2-2
abundance: NA
d_gene: NA
v_gene: TRBV30

CDR3nt: TGCGCCAGCAGCTTGGCAACAGGGGAATGGAACACCGGGGAGCTGTTTTTT
CDR3aa: CASSLATGEWNTGELFF
j_gene: TRBJ2-2
abundance: NA
d_gene: TRBD1
v_gene: TRBV5-1

CDR3nt: TGCGCCAGCACCAAGGGAGATACGCAGTATTTT
CDR3aa: CASTKGDTQYF
j_gene: TRBJ2-3
abundance: once
d_gene: NA
v_gene: TRBV10-2

CDR3nt: TGTGCCAGCCCGGGGCCCTCGACGGGGGAGCTGTTTTTT
CDR3aa: CASPGPSTGELFF
j_gene: TRBJ2-2
abundance: NA
d_gene: NA
v_gene: TRBV2

CDR3nt: TGCGCCAGCAGCAACCTAGGGAATGAGCAGTTCTTC
CDR3aa: CASSNLGNEQFF
j_gene: TRBJ2-1
abundance: NA
d_gene: NA
v_gene: TRBV5-1

CDR3nt: TGTGCCAGCAGCTTGCGGGGGGGATCCTACAATGAGCAGTTCTTC
CDR3aa: CASSLRGGSYNEQFF
j_gene: TRBJ2-1
abundance: NA
d_gene: TRBD2
v_gene: TRBV11-3